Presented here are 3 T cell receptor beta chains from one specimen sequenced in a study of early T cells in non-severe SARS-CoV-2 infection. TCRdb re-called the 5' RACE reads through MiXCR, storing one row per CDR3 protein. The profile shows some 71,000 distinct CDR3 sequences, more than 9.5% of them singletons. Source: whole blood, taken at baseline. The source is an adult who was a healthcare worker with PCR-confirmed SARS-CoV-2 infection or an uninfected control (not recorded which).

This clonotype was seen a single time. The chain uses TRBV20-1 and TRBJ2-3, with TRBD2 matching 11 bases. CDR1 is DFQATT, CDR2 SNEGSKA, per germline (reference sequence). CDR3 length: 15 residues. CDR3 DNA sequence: TGCAGCTGTTTAGGGACTAGCGGTCCCACAGATACGCAGTATTTT. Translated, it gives CSCLGTSGPTDTQYF.

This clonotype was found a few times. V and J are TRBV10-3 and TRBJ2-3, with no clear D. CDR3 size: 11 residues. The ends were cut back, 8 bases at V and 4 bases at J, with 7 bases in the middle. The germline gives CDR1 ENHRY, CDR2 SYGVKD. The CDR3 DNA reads TGTGCCATCTCCGTCGCAGATACGCAGTATTTT. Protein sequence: CAISVADTQYF.

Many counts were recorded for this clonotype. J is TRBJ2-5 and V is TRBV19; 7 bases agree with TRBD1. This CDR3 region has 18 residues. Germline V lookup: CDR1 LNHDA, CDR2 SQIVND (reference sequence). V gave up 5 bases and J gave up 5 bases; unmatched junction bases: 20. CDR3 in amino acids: CASSYSPLRTGFGETQYF. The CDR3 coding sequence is TGTGCCAGTAGTTACTCCCCTCTCCGGACAGGATTTGGGGAGACCCAGTACTTC. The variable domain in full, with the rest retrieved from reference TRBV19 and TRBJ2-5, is DGGITQSPKYLFRKEGQNVTLSCEQNLNHDAMYWYRQDPGQGLRLIYYSQIVNDFQKGDIAEGYSVSREKKESFPLTVTSAQKNPTAFYLCASSYSPLRTGFGETQYFGPGTRLLVL.